This is a list of T cell receptor beta chains from one sample in a study of high-grade serous ovarian cancer treatment subgroups. This table comes from immunoSEQ multiplex PCR, and its TCRdb copy is limited to in-frame clones, with some not included. The table records 950 to 1,000 clones, 68% of them present only once. The material sequenced was tumor tissue. These receptors all stem from a human donor with high-grade serous ovarian cancer. Each CDR3 is given with its conserved first and last residue. The D gene is left open where the match is weak. Not every row has a clone size; where given, it reads once, few, many or a size class.

size: NA; J: TRBJ1-6; V: TRBV6-1; D: NA; DNA: TGTGCCAGCAGTGACCTCAGAAATTCACCCCTCCACTTT; CDR3: CASSDLRNSPLHF
size: NA; J: TRBJ1-1; V: TRBV11-3; D: NA; DNA: TGTGCCAGCAGCACCCGTCGAGGGAGGGAAACTGAAGCTTTCTTT; CDR3: CASSTRRGRETEAFF
size: NA; J: TRBJ1-1; V: TRBV18; D: TRBD1; DNA: TGTGCCAGCTCACCACGGACAGGGGGGGGCACTGAAGCTTTCTTT; CDR3: CASSPRTGGGTEAFF
size: NA; J: TRBJ2-1; V: TRBV10-1; D: TRBD2; DNA: TGCGCCAGCAGTGATCGGGGGGGTGGGAATGAGCAGTTCTTC; CDR3: CASSDRGGGNEQFF
size: NA; J: TRBJ2-3; V: TRBV7-2; D: NA; DNA: TGTGCCAGCAGCTTAGGCAGGGCCTGGAGGGATACGCAGTATTTT; CDR3: CASSLGRAWRDTQYF
size: NA; J: TRBJ2-7; V: TRBV30; D: NA; DNA: TGTGCCTCGGAGTCAGGGGAAATTCTCGAGCAGTACTTC; CDR3: CASESGEILEQYF
size: NA; J: TRBJ1-2; V: TRBV7-9; D: NA; DNA: TGTGCCAGCAGCTTAGAGGGGGGCGTTGGCTACACCTTC; CDR3: CASSLEGGVGYTF
size: NA; J: TRBJ2-1; V: TRBV7-2; D: NA; DNA: TGTGCCAGCAGCTTTAACAGGGGGGGAATGGGTAGGAATGAGCAGTTCTTC; CDR3: CASSFNRGGMGRNEQFF
size: NA; J: TRBJ2-1; V: TRBV4-3; D: TRBD2; DNA: TGCGCCAGCAGCAGGACTAGTGGGGGTGAGCAGTTCTTC; CDR3: CASSRTSGGEQFF
size: few; J: TRBJ1-5; V: TRBV5-1; D: NA; DNA: TGCGCCAGCAGCTCCGACGGTTATCAGCCCCAGCATTTT; CDR3: CASSSDGYQPQHF
size: NA; J: TRBJ2-7; V: TRBV7-2; D: TRBD2; DNA: TGTGCCAGCAGCTTGGGACTAGCGGGGAACCTTTCCTACGAGCAGTACTTC; CDR3: CASSLGLAGNLSYEQYF
size: NA; J: TRBJ2-3; V: TRBV14; D: TRBD2; DNA: TGTGCCAGCACCAAAGGCGGGAGATGGGCAGATACGCAGTATTTT; CDR3: CASTKGGRWADTQYF
size: NA; J: TRBJ2-5; V: TRBV5-8; D: TRBD2; DNA: TGTGCCAGCACCCTCGGGACTAGCGGGGAGACCCAGTACTTC; CDR3: CASTLGTSGETQYF